These 15 T cell receptor beta chains were all obtained from the same sample, sequenced in a study of Graves' ophthalmopathy and Graves' hyperthyroidism. The authors amplified TCR beta CDR3 regions, and they did so from RNA transcripts for repertoire sequencing. The first round was an RT-PCR with HTBI primers, and the second round was a multiplex PCR. TCRdb reprocessed the multiplex PCR reads via MiXCR and lists one record per CDR3 protein. The sample includes roughly 1.1 million distinct CDR3 sequences, roughly 35% of them seen just once. Sequencing was performed on peripheral blood or thyroid tissue (not recorded which). These receptors came from an adult man with Graves' hyperthyroidism.

The chain uses TRBV2 and TRBJ2-2; 10 positions agree with TRBD1. This CDR3 contains 16 residues. With V trimmed by 6 bases and J by 6 bases, 10 bases remained unmatched. In germline, CDR1 is SNHLY, CDR2 FYNNEI. In nucleotides, the CDR3 is TGTGCCAGCAGCCCAAGACAGGGGGCTCTCGCCGGGGAGCTGTTTTTT. Its protein is CASSPRQGALAGELFF.

This chain links TRBV29-1 with TRBJ2-7, with 7 bases matching TRBD1. V was clipped by 2 bases and J by 3 bases; unmatched bases: 4. This CDR3 has 13 residues. In germline, CDR1 is SQVTM, CDR2 ANQGSEA. DNA of the CDR3: TGCAGCGTTGAACTACAGGGGCGCTACGAGCAGTACTTC. This translates into CSVELQGRYEQYF.

This clonotype was counted ten times or more. The gene calls are TRBV7-8 and TRBJ2-7; TRBD2 matches at 9 bases. V was clipped by 0 bases and J by 0 bases; unmatched bases: 6. The germline V gene has CDR1 SGHVS and CDR2 FQNEAQ. CDR3 length: 17 residues. CDR3: CASSLASTTSGSYEQYF. The CDR3 DNA reads TGTGCCAGCAGCTTAGCCTCAACGACTAGCGGCTCCTACGAGCAGTACTTC.

This clonotype was observed many times. This chain connects TRBV12-3 or TRBV12-4 to TRBJ2-7, with D possibly matching TRBD1 (5 bases). The CDR3 extends over 13 amino acids. Trimming took off 5 bases at V and 3 bases at J, with 11 bases between the two ends. CDR3 protein: CASSVGQNYEQYF. CDR3 in DNA: TGTGCCAGCAGTGTGGGGCAGAACTACGAGCAGTACTTC.

This clonotype was recorded a few times. This chain joins TRBV11-2 and TRBJ2-5; TRBD1 matches 9 bases. Looked up from germline, CDR1 is SGHAT and CDR2 is FQNNGV. The CDR3 loop spans 15 amino acids. J gave up 0 bases and V 4 bases, and 3 bases lay outside the gene matches. The CDR3 loop is CASSSWDRDQETQYF. The CDR3 DNA reads as TGTGCCAGCAGCTCATGGGACAGGGACCAAGAGACCCAGTACTTC.

This clonotype has just a few counts. The chain is built from TRBV20-1 and TRBJ2-7, with TRBD1 matching 10 bases. J gave up 6 bases and V 3 bases, and 14 bases lay outside the gene matches. CDR1 and CDR2 from the germline V gene are DFQATT and SNEGSKA (reference sequence). The CDR3 runs 16 residues. The CDR3 sequence: CSASPTGGGGRGEQYF. In DNA form, the CDR3 reads TGCAGTGCTAGCCCGACAGGGGGCGGGGGCCGGGGCGAGCAGTACTTC.

On this clonotype itself: A much larger clonotype is one base distant, so this may be a read error. The DNA for the CDR3 is TGTGCCACCAGCAGAGGTGGGTACTCTGGAAACACCATATATTTT. Protein sequence: CATSRGGYSGNTIYF. V is TRBV15 and J is TRBJ1-3; no firm D call. Germline V gene lookup returns CDR1 LNHNV and CDR2 YYDKDF (reference sequence). The CDR3 totals 15 residues. V lost 1 base, J lost 0 bases, and 7 bases lay in between. Supplemented by reference TRBV15 and TRBJ1-3, the full variable domain reads DAMVIQNPRYQVTQFGKPVTLSCSQTLNHNVMYWYQQKSSQAPKLLFHYYDKDFNNEADTPDNFQSRRPNTSFCFLDIRSPGLGDTAMYLCATSRGGYSGNTIYFGEGSWLTVV.

This chain connects TRBV7-8 to TRBJ2-2; D might be TRBD2 (6 bases). In germline, CDR1 is SGHVS, CDR2 FQNEAQ. Trimming took 1 base from V and 0 from J, leaving 21 bases between them. The CDR3 length is 20 residues. CDR3 in amino acids: CASSLVQAHRGTANTGELFF. CDR3 coding DNA: TGTGCCAGCAGCTTAGTTCAGGCCCACCGGGGGACTGCGAACACCGGGGAGCTGTTTTTT.

This CDR3 is CSAMSGRATNEKLFF. The CDR3, as DNA: TGCAGTGCTATGAGCGGGAGGGCAACTAATGAAAAACTGTTTTTT. The chain is built from TRBV20-1 and TRBJ1-4; D ambiguous. This CDR3 comprises 15 residues. Germline assignment: CDR1 DFQATT and CDR2 SNEGSKA (reference sequence). The ends were cut back, 4 bases at V and 0 bases at J, with 12 bases in the middle.

The rearrangement uses TRBV7-8 and TRBJ1-4; D is unclear. CDR3 length: 15 amino acids. Trimming took 5 bases from V and 7 from J, leaving 17 bases between them. CDR1 and CDR2 from the germline V gene are SGHVS and FQNEAQ. DNA of the CDR3: TGTGCCAGCAGCCAAGTGCTAAGCATCAGTGAAAAACTGTTTTTT. Its translation: CASSQVLSISEKLFF.

The chain joins TRBV6-5 to TRBJ2-7, with TRBD2 as a possible D gene (5 bases). This CDR3 is 14 amino acids long. Per the germline V gene, CDR1 is MNHEY and CDR2 is SVGAGI. Trimming shortened V by 6 bases and J by 2 bases, and 14 bases separated the two germline ends. The CDR3 region is CASRHKRGPYEQYF. CDR3 sequence (DNA): TGTGCCAGCAGGCACAAACGGGGTCCCTACGAGCAGTACTTC.

V gene TRBV15 combines with J gene TRBJ1-6, with D uncertain. V gave up 3 bases and J gave up 7 bases, with 19 bases separating them. This CDR3 spans 17 amino acids. The germline V gene encodes CDR1 LNHNV and CDR2 YYDKDF (reference sequence). This CDR3 reads CATSRREASSENSPLHF. CDR3 DNA sequence: TGTGCCACCAGCAGGCGCGAAGCGAGCTCCGAGAATTCACCCCTCCACTTT.

There are many counts of this clonotype. The gene calls are TRBV20-1 and TRBJ1-4, with TRBD1 identical over 8 bases. The CDR3 loop spans 16 amino acids. V shed 0 bases and J 8 bases; nucleotides not matched to a gene: 11. Germline V lookup: CDR1 DFQATT, CDR2 SNEGSKA (reference sequence). CDR3 protein: CSARDRPGGAREKLFF. Here the CDR3 DNA reads TGCAGTGCTAGAGATCGACCAGGGGGCGCAAGGGAAAAACTGTTTTTT.

V is TRBV28 and J is TRBJ1-3; 10 positions match TRBD1. V shed 3 bases and J 7 bases; nucleotides not matched to a gene: 3. Germline CDR1 MDHEN, CDR2 SYDVKM. The CDR3 covers 14 residues. The CDR3 coding sequence is TGTGCCAGCAGTTTGGACAGGGGGTGGAACACCATATATTTT. Translating gives CASSLDRGWNTIYF.

This clonotype was seen at least ten times. The chain has TRBV9 and TRBJ1-6; D gene ambiguous. The CDR3 is 13 amino acids. Per germline, CDR1 SGDLS and CDR2 YYNGEE. Trimming removed 0 bases from V and 9 bases from J, with 7 bases in between. The CDR3 region has the DNA TGTGCCAGCAGCGTAGGCTGGTCTTCACCCCTCCACTTT. Translated: CASSVGWSSPLHF.